This T cell receptor (beta chain) was captured by sequencing in a study of CD8 T cells in ankylosing spondylitis. Library preparation for TCR beta used quantitative 5'-RACE with molecular barcodes. A single record per CDR3 protein comes from TCRdb applying MiXCR to the 5' RACE reads. The sample has 200,000 to 300,000 distinct CDR3 sequences, about 10% seen once; the top ten hold around 3%. As regards this clonotype: Antigen: not known.

Findings and caveats of the study: Disease-linked clones were reportedly significantly enriched in matched ankylosing spondylitis synovial fluid. In ankylosing spondylitis blood, a motif of 7 to 9 highly homologous TCR beta variants appeared characteristic. Earlier studies detected some motif variants in reactive arthritis synovial fluid and blood.

V was shortened by 3 bases and J by 0 bases, with 11 bases between the two germline ends. CDR3 size: 15 residues. Germline V gene data show CDR1 as SEHNR and CDR2 as FQNEAQ (reference sequence). The clonotype comes from a male donor with ankylosing spondylitis or in good health (not recorded which). This rearrangement joins TRBV7-9 to TRBJ1-1; unclear D gene. The sequenced material came from blood, either unsorted or a sorted T cell fraction (not recorded which). DNA of the CDR3: TGTGCCAGCAGCTTCGGCGGATCCATGAACACTGAAGCTTTCTTT. Translating gives CASSFGGSMNTEAFF.